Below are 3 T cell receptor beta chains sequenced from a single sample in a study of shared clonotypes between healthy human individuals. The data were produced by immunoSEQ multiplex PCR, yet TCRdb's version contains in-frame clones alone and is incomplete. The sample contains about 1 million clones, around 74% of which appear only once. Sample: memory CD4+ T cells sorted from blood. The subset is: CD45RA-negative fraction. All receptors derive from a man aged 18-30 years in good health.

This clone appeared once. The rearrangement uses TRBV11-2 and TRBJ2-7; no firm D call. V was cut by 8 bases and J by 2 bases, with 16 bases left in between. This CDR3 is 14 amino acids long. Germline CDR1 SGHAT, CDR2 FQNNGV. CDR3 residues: CASARETGPYEQYF. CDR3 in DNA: TGTGCCAGCGCCCGAGAAACGGGTCCCTACGAGCAGTACTTC.

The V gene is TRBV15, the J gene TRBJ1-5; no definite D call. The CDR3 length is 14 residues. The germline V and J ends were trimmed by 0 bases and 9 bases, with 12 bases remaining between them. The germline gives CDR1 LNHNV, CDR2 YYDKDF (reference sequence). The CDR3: CATSREVSLGPQHF. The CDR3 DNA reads TGTGCCACCAGCAGAGAAGTTTCATTAGGGCCCCAGCATTTT.

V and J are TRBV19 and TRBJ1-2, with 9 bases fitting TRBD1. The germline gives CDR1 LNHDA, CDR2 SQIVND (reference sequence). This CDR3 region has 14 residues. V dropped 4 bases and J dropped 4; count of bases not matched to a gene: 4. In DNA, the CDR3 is TGTGCCAGTAGTAACCGGGACAGGGCCTATGGCTACACCTTC. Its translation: CASSNRDRAYGYTF. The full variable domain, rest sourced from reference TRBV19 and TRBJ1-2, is DGGITQSPKYLFRKEGQNVTLSCEQNLNHDAMYWYRQDPGQGLRLIYYSQIVNDFQKGDIAEGYSVSREKKESFPLTVTSAQKNPTAFYLCASSNRDRAYGYTFGSGTRLTVV.